This T cell receptor (beta chain) came from a study of blood T cell repertoires in COVID-19. Sequencing was performed with immunoSEQ multiplex PCR; in TCRdb, only in-frame clones are kept and a portion is missing. In the table there are a few hundred thousand clones, about 83% of which are singletons. This CDR3 comprises 15 residues. CDR1 is SGHDT, CDR2 YYEEEE, per germline. The J segment lost 0 bases and the V segment lost 4 bases, leaving 5 bases of the junction unmatched. The chain has TRBV5-6 and TRBJ1-2; TRBD1 aligns across 8 bases. Sample: PBMCs or T cells enriched from blood (not recorded which). This sequence was found in a woman between 35 and 50 years old who had recovered from COVID-19. The CDR3: CASSTDRGPNYGYTF. CDR3 nucleotides: TGTGCCAGCAGCACCGACAGGGGACCTAACTATGGCTACACCTTC.